A single sample is the source of the 2 T cell receptor beta chains below, sequenced in a study of glioma-infiltrating T cells. Using RNA template, CDR3s of TCR alpha and beta were amplified with iRepertoire arm-PCR. TCRdb re-analysed the multiplex PCR reads in MiXCR, keeping a single row per CDR3 protein. The repertoire holds over 140,000 distinct CDR3 sequences, roughly two fifths seen once, with around 18% in the top ten. Sequences were obtained from glioma tissue, nonneoplastic brain tissue, or PBMCs (not recorded which). These receptors originate from a human donor with low-grade glioma or glioblastoma, undergoing nonglioma brain surgery, or in good health (not recorded which).

This clonotype was detected only a few times. The chain carries TRBV7-2 and TRBJ1-1, with a weak D call TRBD1 (5 bases). V lost 1 base and J lost 2, with 11 bases in between. The CDR3 totals 15 residues. Germline assignment: CDR1 SGHTA and CDR2 FQGNSA. The CDR3 here is CASSLGGSINTEAFF. For the CDR3, the DNA is TGTGCCAGCAGCTTAGGGGGCAGCATAAACACTGAAGCTTTCTTT.

This clonotype was counted a few times. V and J are TRBV6-2 or TRBV6-3 and TRBJ2-7; TRBD1 agrees at 9 bases. Germline V gene lookup returns CDR1 MNHEY and CDR2 SVGEGT. J gave up 2 bases and V 6 bases, and 5 bases lay outside the gene matches. The CDR3 covers 14 residues. In DNA form, the CDR3 reads TGTGCCAGCAGCCGACAGGGGGTTCCCTACGAGCAGTACTTC. Translation: CASSRQGVPYEQYF.